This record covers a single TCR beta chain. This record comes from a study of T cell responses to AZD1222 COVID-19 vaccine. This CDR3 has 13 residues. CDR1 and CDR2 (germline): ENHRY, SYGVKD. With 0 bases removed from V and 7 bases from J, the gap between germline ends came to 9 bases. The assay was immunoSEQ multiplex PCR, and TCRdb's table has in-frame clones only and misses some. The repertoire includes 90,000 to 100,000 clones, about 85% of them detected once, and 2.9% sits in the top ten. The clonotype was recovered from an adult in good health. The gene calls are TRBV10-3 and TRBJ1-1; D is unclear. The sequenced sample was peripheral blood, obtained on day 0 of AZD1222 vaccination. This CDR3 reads CAISESRGIEAFF. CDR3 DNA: TGTGCCATCAGTGAGTCTCGTGGTATTGAAGCTTTCTTT.